Each of the 28 T cell receptor beta chains below was sequenced from the same sample in a study of multiple sclerosis patients with progressive multifocal leukoencephalopathy. The time point here: time of PML onset. Here immunoSEQ multiplex PCR was the method, and the copy in TCRdb shows in-frame clones only, minus some. The sample includes approximately 35,000 clones, roughly nine tenths of them seen just once. The starting material was PBMCs, obtained from a patient treated with natalizumab. The origin of the receptors is a human donor with progressive multifocal leukoencephalopathy.

The rearrangement links TRBV6-1 to TRBJ2-3; 11 positions match TRBD2. Germline trimming cut 6 bases from V and 4 bases from J; bases unmatched to any gene: 6. The germline gives CDR1 MNHNS, CDR2 SASEGT. The CDR3 is 15 amino acids. In nucleotides, the CDR3 is TGTGCCAGCAGGGTGTTAGCGGGAGGGGCAGATACGCAGTATTTT. Its translation: CASRVLAGGADTQYF.

This clone was detected a few times. The gene calls are TRBV7-2 and TRBJ1-5; D may be TRBD1 (5 bases). This CDR3 comprises 15 residues. CDR1 is SGHTA and CDR2 is FQGNSA in the germline V gene. With 1 base removed from V and 0 bases from J, the gap between germline ends came to 7 bases. The CDR3 reads CASSLVGGSNQPQHF. The CDR3 nucleotides read TGTGCCAGCAGCTTAGTCGGGGGTAGCAATCAGCCCCAGCATTTT.

This clone turned up a few times. The gene calls are TRBV6-5 and TRBJ2-7; maybe TRBD1 (6 bases). The CDR3 covers 14 residues. Germline V gene data show CDR1 as MNHEY and CDR2 as SVGAGI. V dropped 3 bases and J dropped 4 bases, with 13 bases sitting between them. The CDR3 DNA is TGTGCCAGCAGTTATATGGGGGCCGCTTACGAGCAGTACTTC. This sequence encodes CASSYMGAAYEQYF.

The rearrangement links TRBV11-3 to TRBJ2-7; 10 bases fit TRBD2. Germline values: CDR1 SGHNT, CDR2 YENEEA. V lost 6 bases and J lost 4; bases outside the gene matches: 6. The CDR3 totals 14 residues. The CDR3 DNA is TGTGCCAGCAGTCAAGCGGGAGGGCCTTACGAGCAGTACTTC. Translation: CASSQAGGPYEQYF.

The chain joins TRBV7-9 to TRBJ2-1; D might be TRBD1 or TRBD2, each matching 5 bases. Trimming cost V 7 bases and J 4 bases, with 17 bases left between them. The germline V gene encodes CDR1 SEHNR and CDR2 FQNEAQ (reference sequence). CDR3 length equals 15 residues. The CDR3 DNA follows: TGTGCCAGCACTGACATGCTCGGGGCGTACAATGAGCAGTTCTTC. It specifies CASTDMLGAYNEQFF.

V usage is TRBV19 and J usage is TRBJ2-7; the D gene is possibly TRBD2 (5 bases). V was clipped by 6 bases and J by 3 bases, with 24 bases between them. The CDR3 is 17 residues long. The germline V gene has CDR1 LNHDA and CDR2 SQIVND (reference sequence). This chain's CDR3 is CASSTAGIGGTIYEQYF. CDR3 nucleotide sequence: TGTGCCAGTAGCACGGCTGGGATCGGAGGAACCATCTACGAGCAGTACTTC.

This rearrangement joins TRBV21-1 to TRBJ2-7; the table's TRBD1 call for D was not verified on the DNA. TRBV21-1 is listed as a pseudogene. CDR3 length: 14 residues. The CDR3 spells CASNQGRLWYEQYF. CDR3 in DNA: TGTGCCAGCAATCAGGGTAGACTTTGGTACGAGCAGTACTTC.

This chain joins TRBV2 and TRBJ1-4; weak D call: TRBD1 (5 bases). The CDR3 extends over 15 amino acids. Germline loops: CDR1 SNHLY, CDR2 FYNNEI. Between the trimmed V and J ends, which lost 6 bases and 5 bases, there was a span of 16 bases. The CDR3 reads CASRMAGTENEKLFF. In DNA, the CDR3 is TGTGCCAGCAGGATGGCTGGGACCGAGAATGAAAAACTGTTTTTT.

The chain couples TRBV2 to TRBJ1-3, with D uncertain. V was cut by 3 bases and J by 1 base, with 13 bases left in between. Germline loops: CDR1 SNHLY, CDR2 FYNNEI. CDR3 length: 16 amino acids. Here the CDR3 DNA reads TGTGCCAGCAGTGAGCACAGAGTACCATCTGGAAACACCATATATTTT. Its protein product is CASSEHRVPSGNTIYF.

The count of this clone is one. In DNA, the CDR3 is TGTGCCAGCAGCGGGACTAGCGGGAGGGGAGATACGCAGTATTTT. As protein: CASSGTSGRGDTQYF. V gene TRBV9 combines with J gene TRBJ2-3; 15 bases are shared with TRBD2. The CDR3 has 15 amino acids. V shed 3 bases, J shed 5 bases, and the junction held 1 base outside the gene matches. CDR1 SGDLS and CDR2 YYNGEE come from the germline V gene.

The chain recombines TRBV28 with TRBJ1-2; 7 nucleotides match TRBD1. Germline V gene sequence: CDR1 MDHEN, CDR2 SYDVKM. The CDR3 extends over 15 amino acids. The ends lost 2 bases at V and 3 bases at J; junction bases unmatched: 6. The CDR3 DNA reads as TGTGCCAGCAGTTTACTTCCCGGGACAGACTATGGCTACACCTTC. Encoded protein: CASSLLPGTDYGYTF.

The chain couples TRBV7-2 to TRBJ2-7; D unresolved. This CDR3 region has 15 residues. V lost 3 bases and J lost 2, with 14 bases in between. Germline-derived CDR1 and CDR2 are SGHTA and FQGNSA. The CDR3 reads CASSFSIWQAYEQYF. Written as DNA, the CDR3 is TGTGCCAGCAGCTTTAGTATTTGGCAGGCCTACGAGCAGTACTTC.

This chain connects TRBV5-1 to TRBJ1-1; D remains ambiguous. This CDR3 has 13 amino acids. With 4 bases removed from V and 0 bases from J, the gap between germline ends came to 7 bases. Germline-derived CDR1 and CDR2 are SGHRS and YFSETQ. The CDR3 DNA is TGCGCCAGCAGCAAAGGGTTGAACACTGAAGCTTTCTTT. This translates into CASSKGLNTEAFF. Full variable domain (missing parts from reference TRBV5-1 and TRBJ1-1): KAGVTQTPRYLIKTRGQQVTLSCSPISGHRSVSWYQQTPGQGLQFLFEYFSETQRNKGNFPGRFSGRQFSNSRSEMNVSTLELGDSALYLCASSKGLNTEAFFGQGTRLTVV.

The V and J genes are TRBV2 and TRBJ2-7; 7 bases line up with TRBD1. The CDR3 sequence is 14 residues long. The V segment lost 9 bases and the J segment 4 bases; nucleotides outside the gene matches: 12. CDR1 is SNHLY, CDR2 FYNNEI, per germline. As DNA, the CDR3 is TGTGCCAGTTTACAGGGGAGAGGGGCTTACGAGCAGTACTTC. This translates into CASLQGRGAYEQYF.

V usage is TRBV6-5 and J usage is TRBJ2-7, with TRBD2 identical over 7 bases. Germline V gives CDR1 MNHEY, CDR2 SVGAGI. The CDR3 length is 14 residues. Trimming cost V 7 bases and J 3 bases; bases outside gene matches: 9. Here the CDR3 reads CASTLSGANYEQYF. DNA of the CDR3: TGTGCCAGCACCCTAAGCGGGGCAAACTACGAGCAGTACTTC.

The chain employs TRBV2 and TRBJ1-1; TRBD1 matches at 8 bases. Germline CDR1 is SNHLY and CDR2 is FYNNEI. The CDR3 runs to 14 residues. The chain's CDR3 is CATRQTGGSTEAFF. The DNA of the CDR3 is TGTGCAACCCGGCAAACAGGGGGTAGCACTGAAGCTTTCTTT.

The chain combines TRBV7-8 with TRBJ1-1; 8 nucleotides align to TRBD1. The CDR3 has 16 residues. Germline trimming cut 5 bases from V and 11 bases from J; bases unmatched to any gene: 19. Germline V gives CDR1 SGHVS, CDR2 FQNEAQ. CDR3 sequence reads: CASSLETGTGSNGAFF. The CDR3 DNA sequence: TGTGCCAGCAGCCTAGAAACCGGGACAGGTTCGAATGGGGCTTTCTTT.

This clone was seen just once. V is TRBV28 and J is TRBJ1-4, with a weak D call TRBD1 (5 bases). The CDR3 sequence is 15 residues long. V lost 4 bases, J lost 8 bases, and 17 bases lay in between. Germline lookup yields CDR1 MDHEN and CDR2 SYDVKM. The CDR3 sequence: CASSSPHIRDEKLFF. CDR3 DNA sequence: TGTGCCAGCAGTTCCCCTCACATCAGGGACGAAAAACTGTTTTTT.

J is TRBJ1-5 and V is TRBV19; D is unclear. V shed 1 base and J shed 3 bases, with 10 bases lying between them. This CDR3 is built from 15 residues. Germline V gene sequence: CDR1 LNHDA, CDR2 SQIVND (reference sequence). The DNA for the CDR3 is TGTGCCAGTAGTATAGTTCTGGGGTCCAATCAGCCCCAGCATTTT. Amino acid sequence: CASSIVLGSNQPQHF.

The rearrangement uses TRBV6-5 and TRBJ2-3; the D is unclear. Trimming took off 6 bases at V and 2 bases at J, with 12 bases between the two ends. CDR1 and CDR2 from the germline V gene are MNHEY and SVGAGI. The CDR3 has 14 amino acids. In DNA, the CDR3 is TGTGCCAGCAGGCGGACCGGATCCACAGATACGCAGTATTTT. It translates to CASRRTGSTDTQYF.

The genes are TRBV2 and TRBJ1-1, with D possibly matching TRBD1 (5 bases). CDR1 is SNHLY, CDR2 FYNNEI, per germline. The CDR3 spans 12 residues. The V end lost 6 bases, the J end lost 4 bases, and 9 bases lay between the germline ends. The CDR3 bases are TGTGCCAGCAGACTCGGGGGCACTGAAGCTTTCTTT. Translated: CASRLGGTEAFF.

V and J are TRBV6-5 and TRBJ2-1; TRBD2 matches at 8 bases. CDR3 length: 15 amino acids. Unmatched junction bases numbered 12, after V lost 5 bases and J lost 9 bases. In germline, CDR1 is MNHEY, CDR2 SVGAGI. CDR3 loop: CASSPPGLGITEQFF. Here the CDR3 DNA reads TGTGCCAGCAGTCCCCCGGGACTAGGAATCACTGAGCAGTTCTTC.

In its sample, this clone was seen once. This rearrangement joins TRBV27 to TRBJ2-7; 10 nucleotides line up with TRBD2. CDR3 length: 13 amino acids. J lost 5 bases, V lost 6 bases, and 4 bases had no gene match. Germline CDR1 is MNHEY and CDR2 is SMNVEV (reference sequence). The CDR3: CASRVLAGDEQYF. CDR3 bases: TGTGCCAGCAGAGTGCTAGCGGGAGACGAGCAGTACTTC.

The chain has TRBV18 and TRBJ1-1; TRBD1 is a possible D gene (6 bases). V lost 3 bases, J lost 5 bases, and 10 bases lay in between. CDR1 KGHSH and CDR2 LQKENI come from the germline V gene. The CDR3 consists of 13 residues. The CDR3 sequence is CASSPDRGTEAFF. The CDR3 DNA follows: TGTGCCAGCTCACCGGACAGAGGGACTGAAGCTTTCTTT.

The chain uses TRBV7-2 and TRBJ2-1; possibly TRBD1 for D (6 bases). The CDR3 sequence is 15 residues long. V was shortened by 7 bases and J by 0 bases, with 13 bases between the two germline ends. Germline V CDR1 and CDR2: SGHTA, FQGNSA. CDR3 sequence: CASTVDRSSYNEQFF. CDR3 coding DNA: TGTGCCAGCACCGTGGACAGAAGCTCCTACAATGAGCAGTTCTTC.

The rearrangement uses TRBV19 and TRBJ1-3; 8 bases map to TRBD1. This CDR3 has 17 residues. Germline CDR1 reads LNHDA; CDR2 reads SQIVND (reference sequence). The V segment lost 9 bases and the J segment 0 bases; nucleotides outside the gene matches: 13. Here the CDR3 DNA reads TGTGCCAGCAACCCCGGGACAGGACCTCTCTCTGGAAACACCATATATTTT. Translation gives CASNPGTGPLSGNTIYF.

This clone was found once. V usage is TRBV30 and J usage is TRBJ2-1; D might be TRBD2 (5 bases). Germline V gene data show CDR1 as GTSNPN and CDR2 as SVGIG (reference sequence). The CDR3 spans 13 residues. The V and J ends lost 3 bases and 8 bases respectively, with 14 bases between them. CDR3 sequence reads: CAWRRRSRDEQFF. The CDR3 nucleotides read TGTGCCTGGAGGAGGAGGAGTAGAGATGAGCAGTTCTTC.

This chain uses TRBV6-5 with TRBJ1-2; a weak D match, TRBD1 (5 bases). The CDR3 has 15 amino acids. Per the germline V gene, CDR1 is MNHEY and CDR2 is SVGAGI. Trimming pared 2 bases from V and 2 bases from J, leaving 12 bases between. The CDR3 DNA reads as TGTGCCAGCAGTTACCGCGGGACTACGAACTATGGCTACACCTTC. Its protein product is CASSYRGTTNYGYTF.